These T cell receptor beta chains were read from a single sample in a study of cytomegalovirus exposure and HLA in healthy donors. The repertoire was sequenced with immunoSEQ multiplex PCR; TCRdb's copy has only in-frame clones and lacks some. The sample holds about 160,000 clones, around 90% seen once. Sequenced input: PBMCs. The receptors shown here come from a woman aged 25 to 39 in good health and CMV-seronegative. CDR3s include the opening cysteine and the closing phenylalanine or tryptophan. D genes are given only for firm matches. Not every row has a clone size; where given, it reads once, few, many or a size class.

CAISYRGLAAQETQYF | TGTGCCATCAGCTATAGGGGACTAGCGGCCCAAGAGACCCAGTACTTC | NA | TRBD2 | TRBJ2-5 | TRBV10-3
CASSFGRGRGNYGYTF | TGTGCCAGCAGTTTCGGCAGGGGGCGCGGTAACTATGGCTACACCTTC | NA | TRBD1 | TRBJ1-2 | TRBV27
CASRSGTGPTEAFF | TGTGCCAGCAGGTCCGGGACAGGGCCCACTGAAGCTTTCTTT | NA | TRBD1 | TRBJ1-1 | TRBV6-1
CATSPPGQQNYGYTF | TGTGCCACCAGCCCCCCGGGACAGCAGAACTATGGCTACACCTTC | NA | TRBD1 | TRBJ1-2 | TRBV15
CATSRDKTRDRSSYEQYF | TGTGCCACCAGCAGAGATAAAACGCGAGACAGGAGCTCCTACGAGCAGTACTTC | few | NA | TRBJ2-7 | TRBV15
CASMGPGSYEQYF | TGTGCCTCCATGGGGCCAGGGTCCTACGAGCAGTACTTC | NA | NA | TRBJ2-7 | TRBV19
CASSLGGDSTYEQYF | TGTGCCAGCAGCTTAGGGGGGGACTCAACCTACGAGCAGTACTTC | NA | NA | TRBJ2-7 | TRBV7-6
CASSLLGAGSYNEQFF | TGTGCCAGCAGTTTATTGGGGGCCGGCTCCTACAATGAGCAGTTCTTC | NA | NA | TRBJ2-1 | TRBV28
CASSMGVRAPSNQPQHF | TGTGCCAGTAGTATGGGAGTACGGGCCCCGAGCAATCAGCCCCAGCATTTT | NA | NA | TRBJ1-5 | TRBV19
CASSPWTGGSLPEQYF | TGTGCCAGCAGCCCTTGGACAGGGGGCTCCCTGCCCGAGCAGTACTTC | NA | NA | TRBJ2-7 | TRBV21-1
CASSFSQGSGANVLTF | TGTGCCAGCAGTTTCTCCCAGGGCTCTGGGGCCAACGTCCTGACTTTC | once | NA | TRBJ2-6 | TRBV6-6
CASSLRGVRKRNQPQHF | TGTGCCAGCAGCTTACGAGGAGTTAGAAAGAGGAATCAGCCCCAGCATTTT | NA | NA | TRBJ1-5 | TRBV7-6
CASSNRDTPFF | TGTGCCAGTAGTAACCGGGACACACCGTTCTTC | NA | NA | TRBJ2-1 | TRBV19
CASSLYPPDRGYEQYF | TGTGCCAGCAGTTTATATCCCCCGGACAGGGGCTACGAGCAGTACTTC | NA | TRBD1 | TRBJ2-7 | TRBV27
CASSPGGLAIGEQYF | TGTGCCAGCAGCCCGGGGGGACTAGCGATTGGCGAGCAGTACTTC | few | TRBD2 | TRBJ2-7 | TRBV5-6
CATGQLGPQHF | TGTGCCACTGGACAGCTTGGGCCCCAGCATTTT | few | NA | TRBJ1-5 | TRBV6-5
CASSLAGGGHEKLFF | TGTGCCAGCAGCTTAGCGGGGGGTGGGCATGAAAAACTGTTTTTT | NA | NA | TRBJ1-4 | TRBV7-2
CASSGSDRGSPLHF | TGTGCCAGCAGTGGCTCGGACAGGGGTTCACCCCTCCACTTT | NA | TRBD1 | TRBJ1-6 | TRBV2
CASSLASGNTIYF | TGCGCCAGCAGCTTGGCGTCGGGAAACACCATATATTTT | NA | NA | TRBJ1-3 | TRBV5-1
CASAPGRGLIPDTQYF | TGTGCCAGCGCCCCCGGACGGGGACTGATACCGGATACGCAGTATTTT | NA | NA | TRBJ2-3 | TRBV5-4
CASSPLAGTGELFF | TGCGCCAGCAGCCCCCTGGCGGGGACCGGGGAGCTGTTTTTT | NA | NA | TRBJ2-2 | TRBV4-1
CASSLVAGLLSEQFF | TGTGCCAGCAGCTTAGTCGCAGGGTTATTAAGTGAGCAGTTCTTC | once | NA | TRBJ2-1 | TRBV7-8
CASSYEVRGTYEQYF | TGTGCCAGCAGTTATGAAGTCAGGGGCACGTACGAGCAGTACTTC | NA | NA | TRBJ2-7 | TRBV6-5
CASSDVLQGRGNTDTQYF | TGTGCCAGTAGCGACGTATTGCAGGGGAGAGGGAACACAGATACGCAGTATTTT | NA | NA | TRBJ2-3 | TRBV19
CASSPSDRSREQYF | TGTGCCAGCAGCCCATCCGACAGATCTCGCGAGCAGTACTTC | NA | NA | TRBJ2-7 | TRBV7-9
CASGLYLIGGKYEQYF | TGTGCTAGTGGTTTGTACTTGATTGGGGGGAAGTACGAGCAGTACTTC | NA | NA | TRBJ2-7 | TRBV12-5
CASSPTGLVAGELFF | TGTGCCAGCAGCCCTACAGGGTTAGTCGCCGGGGAGCTGTTTTTT | NA | NA | TRBJ2-2 | TRBV7-3
CASSLVYEQYF | TGTGCCAGCAGCTTAGTTTACGAGCAGTACTTC | few | NA | TRBJ2-7 | TRBV7-8
CASSPLRRDGYTF | TGCGCCAGCAGCCCACTTAGGAGGGACGGCTACACCTTC | NA | NA | TRBJ1-2 | TRBV5-1
CASKLGQGAWANYGYTF | TGTGCCAGCAAGCTGGGACAGGGGGCTTGGGCTAACTATGGCTACACCTTC | NA | TRBD1 | TRBJ1-2 | TRBV28
CASSPLDSSGANVLTF | TGTGCCAGCAGCCCACTCGATAGCTCTGGGGCCAACGTCCTGACTTTC | NA | NA | TRBJ2-6 | TRBV9
CASSQLGTGKGETQYF | TGCGCCAGCAGCCAACTAGGGACAGGGAAGGGAGAGACCCAGTACTTC | NA | TRBD1 | TRBJ2-5 | TRBV4-1
CASRDTGASPLHF | TGTGCCAGCAGGGACACAGGGGCTTCACCCCTCCACTTT | few | TRBD1 | TRBJ1-6 | TRBV25-1
CASSQGTSGDEQFF | TGTGCCAGCAGCCAGGGGACGAGTGGCGATGAGCAGTTCTTC | once | NA | TRBJ2-1 | TRBV5-8
CASSPGLPTDTQYF | TGTGCCAGCAGCCCGGGACTACCCACAGATACGCAGTATTTT | once | TRBD2 | TRBJ2-3 | TRBV7-9
CASSLAFTGMSYEQYF | TGTGCCAGCAGCTTGGCCTTTACAGGGATGAGTTACGAGCAGTACTTC | NA | NA | TRBJ2-7 | TRBV5-4
CASSFRAGEAQYF | TGCGCCAGCAGCTTTAGGGCGGGAGAAGCCCAGTACTTC | NA | TRBD2 | TRBJ2-5 | TRBV5-1
CASRFRTGGPAGANVLTF | TGTGCCAGCAGGTTTAGGACGGGAGGGCCTGCTGGGGCCAACGTCCTGACTTTC | NA | TRBD2 | TRBJ2-6 | TRBV27
CASSQGAIGGYTGELFF | TGTGCCAGCAGCCAGGGGGCGATAGGAGGTTACACCGGGGAGCTGTTTTTT | few | TRBD1 | TRBJ2-2 | TRBV5-8
CASSVVSSSTDTQYF | TGTGCCAGCAGCGTCGTCAGTTCTAGCACAGATACGCAGTATTTT | NA | NA | TRBJ2-3 | TRBV9
CASSEEAIGSDTQYF | TGCGCCAGCAGTGAGGAAGCGATTGGTTCAGATACGCAGTATTTT | once | NA | TRBJ2-3 | TRBV10-1
CASRLPGRDYEQYF | TGTGCAAGTCGCTTACCCGGGAGAGACTACGAGCAGTACTTC | NA | NA | TRBJ2-7 | TRBV12-2
CASSVGANSPLHF | TGTGCCAGCAGTGTAGGGGCTAATTCACCCCTCCACTTT | NA | NA | TRBJ1-6 | TRBV2
CASSYPQKPGLRTDTQYF | TGTGCCAGCAGTTATCCCCAAAAACCGGGACTCCGCACAGATACGCAGTATTTT | NA | NA | TRBJ2-3 | TRBV28
CASSLDQGVYNEQFF | TGTGCCAGCAGTTTAGATCAGGGGGTCTACAATGAGCAGTTCTTC | once | TRBD1 | TRBJ2-1 | TRBV28
CSGGRAADEQFF | TGCAGCGGGGGCCGGGCGGCAGATGAGCAGTTCTTC | NA | NA | TRBJ2-1 | TRBV29-1
CASSLLNGYEQFF | TGTGCCAGCAGCTTACTCAACGGGTATGAGCAGTTCTTC | NA | NA | TRBJ2-1 | TRBV7-6
CASSVAAGPIYGYTF | TGTGCCAGCAGCGTAGCTGCGGGACCGATTTATGGCTACACCTTC | NA | NA | TRBJ1-2 | TRBV9
CASSLGQGRTEQYF | TGTGCCAGCAGCCTCGGACAGGGGCGCACCGAGCAGTACTTC | NA | TRBD1 | TRBJ2-7 | TRBV9
CASTPLAVTSYEQYF | TGTGCCAGCACCCCTCTCGCGGTAACGTCCTACGAGCAGTACTTC | NA | NA | TRBJ2-7 | TRBV7-8
CASSSRAIDTQYF | TGTGCCAGCAGTTCCAGGGCAATAGATACGCAGTATTTT | NA | NA | TRBJ2-3 | TRBV27
CAISAPDRSRGWNTEAFF | TGTGCCATCAGCGCCCCCGACAGGTCAAGAGGGTGGAACACTGAAGCTTTCTTT | NA | NA | TRBJ1-1 | TRBV10-3
CASSEGANTGELFF | TGTGCCAGCTCAGAGGGGGCGAACACCGGGGAGCTGTTTTTT | NA | NA | TRBJ2-2 | TRBV6-5
CASSLLGGSAEAFF | TGTGCCAGCAGCTTACTCGGCGGGTCCGCTGAAGCTTTCTTT | once | NA | TRBJ1-1 | TRBV11-3
CASGREAPDTQYF | TGTGCCAGCGGACGGGAGGCCCCCGATACGCAGTATTTT | NA | TRBD2 | TRBJ2-3 | TRBV7-3
CSVRTGAGEKLFF | TGCAGCGTGAGGACAGGGGCGGGTGAAAAACTGTTTTTT | NA | TRBD1 | TRBJ1-4 | TRBV29-1
CASSPTGSSYEQYF | TGTGCCAGCTCACCGACAGGTAGCTCCTACGAGCAGTACTTC | NA | NA | TRBJ2-7 | TRBV18